This T cell receptor (beta chain) stems from a study of T cell changes during pregnancy in multiple sclerosis (dated by TCRdb to the late 2010s). For the wider study: The study examined how the T cell repertoire changed over the course of pregnancy in women with multiple sclerosis.

This clone showed up just a few times. It has no known antigen specificity. Per-base qualities were not stored, and no clone one base away is much larger. Its CDR3 holds 15 amino acids, cysteine through phenylalanine. Only the CDR3 DNA is retained, 45 bases long and in frame from the first base. Based on the germline V gene (reference sequence), the CDR1 and CDR2 sequences are WNHNN and SYGVQD. V drops 2 bases and J drops 7 bases, leaving 15 bases in between. Preparation of the library involved the immunoSEQ multiplex PCR assay. TCRdb provides this immuneACCESS table in a form limited to in-frame rearrangements. Some clones are lacking; in checked studies, under half of them reflect an unresolved V gene, and why the rest are absent is not known. This sample gives tens of thousands of clones in total; 85% to 95% of them show up just once. The top ten hold under 0.5% of the sample.

The sequences come from CD4+ T cells from peripheral blood mononuclear cells, collected in the second trimester of pregnancy. The rearrangement combines TRBV10-1 with TRBJ2-1; TRBD2 is perhaps the D gene, given 6 matching bases. The receptor was isolated from a female donor with multiple sclerosis, enrolled in a pregnancy study. The DNA reads TGCGCCAGCAGTGAGAACCTAGACGGAGGGAATGAGCAGTTCTTC. This codes for CASSENLDGGNEQFF.